This is a list of T cell receptor beta chains from one sample in a study of radiotherapy plus CTLA-4 blockade in lung cancer. Only in-frame clones appear in the TCRdb table, and some are missing; sequencing was by immunoSEQ multiplex PCR. The top ten clones hold roughly 50% of a sample with just over 14,000 clones, roughly 70% of them seen once. The specimen comprised peripheral blood, sampled from a patient treated with radiotherapy plus ipilimumab. These receptors all come from a human donor with non-small cell lung cancer whose response to radiotherapy plus ipilimumab could not be evaluated. The CDR3 runs from the conserved cysteine through the conserved F or W. Fields, in order: J gene, CDR3 length, V gene, CDR3 protein.

j_gene: TRBJ1-2; len: 18; v_gene: TRBV5-1; CDR3aa: CASSRVPGQTTPDYGYTF
j_gene: TRBJ1-4; len: 15; v_gene: TRBV6-5; CDR3aa: CASSRSRTGREKLFF
j_gene: TRBJ2-3; len: 16; v_gene: TRBV9; CDR3aa: CASSTLGGHGTDTQYF
j_gene: TRBJ1-2; len: 15; v_gene: TRBV5-1; CDR3aa: CASSLRQGRGYGYTF
j_gene: TRBJ2-3; len: 15; v_gene: TRBV5-1; CDR3aa: CASREAGLETDTQYF
j_gene: TRBJ2-5; len: 16; v_gene: TRBV2; CDR3aa: CASNLRGGTSQETQYF
j_gene: TRBJ2-5; len: 15; v_gene: TRBV30; CDR3aa: CAWSQLTGSRETQYF
j_gene: TRBJ2-1; len: 15; v_gene: TRBV7-2; CDR3aa: CASSSTSGQYNEQFF
j_gene: TRBJ1-1; len: 14; v_gene: TRBV30; CDR3aa: CAWSVARANAEAFF
j_gene: TRBJ1-1; len: 13; v_gene: TRBV2; CDR3aa: CASRYQANTEAFF
j_gene: TRBJ1-1; len: 13; v_gene: TRBV7-2; CDR3aa: CASSGGGPPRAFF
j_gene: TRBJ2-2; len: 15; v_gene: TRBV18; CDR3aa: CASSPPRRSTGELFF
j_gene: TRBJ2-2; len: 15; v_gene: TRBV5-1; CDR3aa: CASSFAGGNTGELFF
j_gene: TRBJ2-4; len: 19; v_gene: TRBV19; CDR3aa: CASSISGRQGMALKNIQYF
j_gene: TRBJ2-3; len: 15; v_gene: TRBV6-1; CDR3aa: CASSRGGTSTDTQYF
j_gene: TRBJ2-5; len: 16; v_gene: TRBV7-2; CDR3aa: CASSLSEGADQETQYF
j_gene: TRBJ2-2; len: 15; v_gene: TRBV11-3; CDR3aa: CASSSRVAGTGELFF
j_gene: TRBJ1-1; len: 13; v_gene: TRBV5-1; CDR3aa: CASSLGGQSKAFF